Listed here are 25 T cell receptor beta chains from one sample, sequenced in a study of blood T cell repertoires in COVID-19. Sequencing was performed with immunoSEQ multiplex PCR; in TCRdb, only in-frame clones are kept and a portion is missing. The sample shows under 150,000 clones, roughly 88% of them seen only once. Sequencing input: peripheral blood. The receptors originated from a human donor in a cohort sampled during active COVID-19.

This chain connects TRBV27 to TRBJ1-2, with unresolved D. Per germline, CDR1 MNHEY and CDR2 SMNVEV (reference sequence). V gave up 5 bases and J gave up 8 bases, with 12 bases separating them. The CDR3 consists of 12 residues. The CDR3 is CASSTRTGGYTF. Here the CDR3 DNA reads TGTGCCAGCAGTACCAGGACGGGGGGCTACACCTTC.

This clone was detected only once. This CDR3 is also generated by other DNA sequences in the sample. J is TRBJ2-7 and V is TRBV5-4, with D possibly TRBD1 on 5 matching bases. The germline gives CDR1 SGHNT, CDR2 YYREEE (reference sequence). V lost 3 bases and J 1 base, leaving 8 bases between the germline ends. This CDR3 has 13 amino acids. This CDR3 reads CASSSTGSYEQYF. CDR3 nucleotides: TGTGCCAGCAGCTCAACAGGTTCCTACGAGCAGTACTTC.

This sequence joins TRBV27 and TRBJ1-5; weak D call: TRBD1 (5 bases). CDR1 is MNHEY, CDR2 SMNVEV, per germline (reference sequence). V lost 7 bases, J lost 0 bases, and 13 bases lay in between. CDR3 size: 15 residues. This CDR3 reads CASTLTAYSNQPQHF. The CDR3 DNA follows: TGTGCCAGCACCCTGACAGCTTATAGCAATCAGCCCCAGCATTTT.

The V and J genes are TRBV5-5 and TRBJ1-5; 8 bases match TRBD1. V was pared by 3 bases and J by 0 bases, with 14 bases of the junction left unmatched. This CDR3 has 19 amino acids. Germline CDR1 is SGHKS and CDR2 is YYEKEE (reference sequence). The CDR3 DNA reads TGTGCCAGCAGCTACAGTGGTGGTGGGACAGGACCTAGCAATCAGCCCCAGCATTTT. This sequence encodes CASSYSGGGTGPSNQPQHF. Full variable domain (remainder filled in from reference TRBV5-5 and TRBJ1-5): DAGVTQSPTHLIKTRGQQVTLRCSPISGHKSVSWYQQVLGQGPQFIFQYYEKEERGRGNFPDRFSARQFPNYSSELNVNALLLGDSALYLCASSYSGGGTGPSNQPQHFGDGTRLSIL.

A few counts support this clone. The genes are TRBV7-2 and TRBJ2-5, with D possibly being TRBD1 (5 bases). CDR1 is SGHTA, CDR2 FQGNSA, per germline. With 2 bases removed from V and 3 bases from J, the gap between germline ends came to 19 bases. The CDR3 length is 17 residues. The CDR3 DNA follows: TGTGCCAGCAGCTTATTCCCCCGCCAGGGATTGAAAGAGACCCAGTACTTC. It codes for CASSLFPRQGLKETQYF.

This chain joins TRBV14 and TRBJ1-2; tentative D call: TRBD1 (6 bases). V was pared by 2 bases and J by 3 bases, with 13 bases between. This CDR3 comprises 15 residues. Germline values: CDR1 SGHDN, CDR2 FVKESK. DNA of the CDR3: TGTGCCAGCAGCCAATTGCAGGGGTGGGACTATGGCTACACCTTC. This gives the protein CASSQLQGWDYGYTF.

The genes are TRBV11-1 and TRBJ1-3; 8 positions agree with TRBD1. The CDR3 loop spans 14 amino acids. J was trimmed by 4 bases and V by 5 bases; bases with no gene match: 4. Germline V gives CDR1 SGHAT, CDR2 FQDESV (reference sequence). The CDR3 sequence is CASSLGQGGNTIYF. The CDR3 DNA sequence: TGTGCCAGCAGCCTCGGACAGGGAGGAAACACCATATATTTT.

The rearrangement joins TRBV4-3 to TRBJ2-1; 7 nucleotides align to TRBD2. Germline values: CDR1 LGHNA, CDR2 YSLEER. There are 16 residues in the CDR3. Losses at the gene ends were 4 bases for V and 7 bases for J; bases not matched to a gene: 13. CDR3 region: CASSPVGSGVENEQFF. The CDR3 bases are TGCGCCAGCAGCCCCGTGGGCAGCGGGGTAGAGAATGAGCAGTTCTTC.

This rearrangement joins TRBV5-1 to TRBJ2-3; 9 bases map to TRBD1. Germline trimming cut 4 bases from V and 5 bases from J; bases unmatched to any gene: 8. The germline V gene encodes CDR1 SGHRS and CDR2 YFSETQ. The CDR3 sequence is 15 residues long. DNA of the CDR3: TGCGCCAGCAGCCCTGGACAGGGGAATGTAGATACGCAGTATTTT. It encodes CASSPGQGNVDTQYF.

The chain employs TRBV3-1 (or the pseudogene TRBV3-2) and TRBJ1-2, with TRBD1 identical over 9 bases. With 1 base clipped from V and 5 bases from J, the junction kept 2 bases outside the gene matches. The CDR3 spans 14 residues. The germline V gene encodes CDR1 LGHDT and CDR2 YNNKEL (reference sequence). CDR3 sequence: CASSQGGTGYGYTF. The CDR3 bases are TGTGCCAGCAGCCAAGGGGGGACAGGGTATGGCTACACCTTC.

This sequence joins TRBV10-1 and TRBJ1-1; D remains ambiguous. Germline V CDR1 and CDR2: WNHNN, SYGVQD (reference sequence). This CDR3 spans 11 amino acids. Trimming removed 6 bases at V and 7 bases at J, with 9 bases between. The chain's CDR3 is CASSATNEAFF. CDR3 DNA: TGCGCCAGCAGCGCAACTAATGAAGCTTTCTTT.

The V call is TRBV6-1, the J call TRBJ1-2, with D maybe TRBD1 (6 bases). CDR3 length: 13 amino acids. From germline, CDR1 is MNHNS and CDR2 SASEGT. The ends were cut back, 5 bases at V and 8 bases at J, with 15 bases in the middle. This CDR3 reads CASSSSGVRGYTF. CDR3 DNA: TGTGCCAGCAGTTCCTCAGGGGTTCGGGGCTACACCTTC.

The rearrangement uses TRBV7-2 and TRBJ2-3; weak D call: TRBD2 (6 bases). Germline assignment: CDR1 SGHTA and CDR2 FQGNSA. This CDR3 comprises 14 residues. V dropped 2 bases and J dropped 6 bases, with 12 bases sitting between them. As DNA, the CDR3 is TGTGCCAGCAGCTTACTTGCGGGGTTGGATACGCAGTATTTT. Its translation: CASSLLAGLDTQYF. The entire variable domain, with the rest obtained from reference TRBV7-2 and TRBJ2-3, is as follows: GAGVSQSPSNKVTEKGKDVELRCDPISGHTALYWYRQSLGQGLEFLIYFQGNSAPDKSGLPSDRFSAERTGGSVSTLTIQRTQQEDSAVYLCASSLLAGLDTQYFGPGTRLTVL.

This clone was observed once. The rearrangement uses TRBV4-1 and TRBJ2-5; D is possibly TRBD2 (5 bases). The CDR3 sequence is 14 residues long. The germline CDR1 and CDR2 sequences are MGHRA and YSYEKL. V shed 2 bases and J shed 5 bases, with 12 bases lying between them. The CDR3 nucleotides read TGCGCCAGCAGCCAATCGACGCGGGTGGAGACCCAGTACTTC. It encodes CASSQSTRVETQYF.

This sequence joins TRBV7-2 and TRBJ1-2; 11 positions match TRBD1. Germline V gives CDR1 SGHTA, CDR2 FQGNSA. Germline trimming cut 1 base from V and 4 bases from J; bases unmatched to any gene: 5. This CDR3 region has 16 residues. The CDR3 protein is CASSLVGQGVGYGYTF. CDR3 DNA sequence: TGTGCCAGCAGCTTAGTGGGACAGGGGGTGGGCTATGGCTACACCTTC.

The chain has TRBV3-1 (or the pseudogene TRBV3-2) and TRBJ1-3; D call uncertain. Germline CDR1 is LGHDT and CDR2 is YNNKEL (reference sequence). The V and J ends lost 5 bases and 4 bases respectively, with 18 bases between them. The CDR3 sequence is 16 residues long. CDR3 residues: CASSERSPRRGNTIYF. The CDR3 nucleotides are TGTGCCAGCAGCGAACGTTCTCCTCGGAGGGGAAACACCATATATTTT.

V gene TRBV24-1 combines with J gene TRBJ1-4, with TRBD1 identical over 7 bases. V was clipped by 7 bases and J by 0 bases; unmatched bases: 10. This CDR3 contains 17 residues. Germline-derived CDR1 and CDR2 are KGHDR and SFDVKD. The CDR3 spells CATRPTGKMATNEKLFF. DNA for the CDR3: TGTGCCACCAGGCCGACAGGGAAGATGGCAACTAATGAAAAACTGTTTTTT.

The chain is built from TRBV30 and TRBJ1-2; D perhaps matches TRBD1 (5 bases). The CDR3 spans 19 residues. Trimming took off 0 bases at V and 2 bases at J, with 25 bases between the two ends. Germline assignment: CDR1 GTSNPN and CDR2 SVGIG (reference sequence). CDR3 amino acids: CAWSVEYSLQEGLNYGYTF. The DNA for the CDR3 is TGTGCCTGGAGTGTAGAGTACTCCCTCCAGGAGGGACTAAACTATGGCTACACCTTC.

V gene TRBV19 combines with J gene TRBJ2-3; 8 positions match TRBD2. J was trimmed by 5 bases and V by 5 bases; bases with no gene match: 9. Per the germline V gene, CDR1 is LNHDA and CDR2 is SQIVND (reference sequence). The CDR3 is 15 amino acids. This CDR3 is CASSPGVAGIDTQYF. The CDR3 nucleotides read TGTGCCAGTAGTCCTGGGGTAGCGGGAATAGATACGCAGTATTTT.

The J gene is TRBJ1-6, the V gene TRBV9; 9 nucleotides agree with TRBD1. The V and J ends lost 2 bases and 6 bases, in that order; junction bases with no gene match: 3. The germline CDR1 and CDR2 sequences are SGDLS and YYNGEE. The CDR3 consists of 15 residues. CDR3 nucleotides: TGTGCCAGCAGCGTCGGGACAGGGAGTAATTCACCCCTCCACTTT. It is translated as CASSVGTGSNSPLHF.

This chain joins TRBV9 and TRBJ2-7; the match to TRBD1 covers 7 bases. The germline V gene has CDR1 SGDLS and CDR2 YYNGEE. After removal of 0 bases from V and 2 bases from J, the junction contained 5 bases not matched to a gene. CDR3 size: 15 residues. The CDR3 reads CASSVAGTETYEQYF. CDR3 sequence (DNA): TGTGCCAGCAGCGTAGCTGGGACAGAGACCTACGAGCAGTACTTC.

The chain carries TRBV5-1 and TRBJ2-3; 9 nucleotides agree with TRBD2. CDR3 length equals 16 residues. Germline lookup yields CDR1 SGHRS and CDR2 YFSETQ. V trimming: 0 bases; J trimming: 4 bases; junction bases outside the gene matches: 6. The DNA for the CDR3 is TGCGCCAGCAGCTTGGCCGGGACTAGCCGTGCAGATACGCAGTATTTT. Translating gives CASSLAGTSRADTQYF.

This chain uses TRBV7-2 with TRBJ2-3, with 7 bases lining up with TRBD1. V shed 0 bases and J 1 base; nucleotides not matched to a gene: 4. The CDR3 extends over 16 amino acids. Germline values: CDR1 SGHTA, CDR2 FQGNSA. The CDR3 DNA sequence: TGTGCCAGCAGCTTAGCAGGGACAGCAGGCACAGATACGCAGTATTTT. Translating it yields CASSLAGTAGTDTQYF.

The chain carries TRBV7-2 and TRBJ2-7, with a tentative D call TRBD1 (7 bases). The CDR3 totals 14 residues. CDR1 is SGHTA, CDR2 FQGNSA, per germline. The V gene lost 4 bases and the J gene lost 3 bases, with 13 bases spanning the gap. The chain's CDR3 is CASSSSGGNYEQYF. The CDR3 coding sequence is TGTGCCAGCAGCTCTTCAGGGGGGAACTACGAGCAGTACTTC.

The V gene is TRBV7-9, the J gene TRBJ1-1; possible D gene TRBD1, 6 bases. The CDR3 contains 16 residues. Trimming stripped 5 bases from V and 5 bases from J, with 21 bases between. Per germline, CDR1 SEHNR and CDR2 FQNEAQ (reference sequence). The CDR3 coding sequence is TGTGCCAGCAGCCCACTTTCTGGGGGGGCGCGGACTGAAGCTTTCTTT. This translates into CASSPLSGGARTEAFF.